Each of the 3 T cell receptor beta chains below was sequenced from the same sample in a study of siplizumab effects on memory and regulatory T cells. TCRdb's table, derived via immunoSEQ multiplex PCR, lists solely in-frame clones and lacks some. Of approximately 100,000 clones listed, about 91% are singletons. Source material: Tregs sorted from blood. These TCRs come from a human donor in good health.

The chain links TRBV10-2 to TRBJ1-6; D is perhaps TRBD1 (6 bases). CDR1 and CDR2 (germline): WSHSY, SAAADI. This CDR3 is built from 14 residues. V lost 6 bases, J lost 10 bases, and 16 bases lay in between. The CDR3 loop is CASRQTGLHSPLHF. In DNA form, the CDR3 reads TGCGCCAGCAGACAGACAGGCCTCCACTCACCCCTCCACTTT.

The rearrangement uses TRBV10-3 and TRBJ2-7, with a tentative D call TRBD2 (5 bases). V was cut by 4 bases and J by 3 bases, with 13 bases left in between. The V gene's germline CDR1 is ENHRY and CDR2 SYGVKD. The CDR3 is 14 amino acids. The CDR3 DNA reads TGTGCCATCAGTGTGAGTATCGGGGACTACGAGCAGTACTTC. It is translated as CAISVSIGDYEQYF.

In this sample, this clone turned up once. The chain has TRBV5-1 and TRBJ2-2, with 10 positions matching TRBD2. The J segment lost 1 base and the V segment lost 0 bases, leaving 0 bases of the junction unmatched. Germline V gene lookup returns CDR1 SGHRS and CDR2 YFSETQ. The CDR3 is made up of 16 amino acids. CDR3 sequence: CASSLGTSGNTGELFF. In DNA form, the CDR3 reads TGCGCCAGCAGCTTGGGGACTAGCGGGAACACCGGGGAGCTGTTTTTT.